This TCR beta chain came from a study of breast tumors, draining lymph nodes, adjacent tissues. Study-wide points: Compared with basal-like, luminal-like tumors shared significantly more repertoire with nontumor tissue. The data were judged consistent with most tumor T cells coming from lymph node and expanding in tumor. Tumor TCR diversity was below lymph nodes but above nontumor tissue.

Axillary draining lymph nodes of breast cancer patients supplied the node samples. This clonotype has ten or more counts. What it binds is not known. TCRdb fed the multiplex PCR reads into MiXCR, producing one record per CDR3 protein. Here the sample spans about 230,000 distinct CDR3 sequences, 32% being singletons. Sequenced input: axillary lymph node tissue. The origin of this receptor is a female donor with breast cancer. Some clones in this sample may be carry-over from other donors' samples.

In nucleotides, the CDR3 is TGTGCCAGCAGTTATACCGGGACATCCTACGAGCAGTACTTC. It yields the protein CASSYTGTSYEQYF. V is TRBV6-5 and J is TRBJ2-7, with D tentatively TRBD1 (6 bases). The CDR3 length is 14 residues. Germline loops: CDR1 MNHEY, CDR2 SVGAGI. V was clipped by 3 bases and J by 1 base, with 10 bases between them.